A selection of T cell receptor beta chains follows, all from one sample in a study of identical twins. TCRdb independently ran MiXCR on the 5' RACE reads; one entry per CDR3 protein. The sample consists of about 220,000 distinct CDR3 sequences, 7.5% of them appearing once. The same sample was also studied in work on yellow fever vaccine responses in identical twins.

Sequenced input: memory (CD45RO+) T cells sorted from blood. The receptors shown here come from a woman aged 18-30 years in good health. The CDR3 runs from the conserved cysteine through the conserved F or W. The D gene is left open where the match is weak. Some rows have no size entry. The others give once, few or many, or a class for an expanded clone.

j_call | v_call | clone_size | d_call | cdr3_nt | cdr3_aa
TRBJ1-5 | TRBV12-3/TRBV12-4 | many | . | TGTGCCAGCAGTTGGACACGGAAGGAAAATCAGCCCCAGCATTTT | CASSWTRKENQPQHF
TRBJ2-5 | TRBV7-9 | many | . | TGTGCCAGCAGCTTCGGCGGGGAGTACCAAGAGACCCAGTACTTC | CASSFGGEYQETQYF
TRBJ2-3 | TRBV4-2 | few | . | TGTGCCAGCAGCCCATCCCACGATACGCAGTATTTT | CASSPSHDTQYF
TRBJ2-7 | TRBV29-1 | many | . | TGCAGCGTTGAATACGGAAGCCGGCAGTACTTC | CSVEYGSRQYF
TRBJ1-2 | TRBV9 | few | . | TGTGCCAGCAGCGTGGGGGACACCTATGGCTACACCTTC | CASSVGDTYGYTF
TRBJ1-4 | TRBV20-1 | many | . | TGCAGTGCCTCTGATCCGACAGTTTCTAATGAAAAACTGTTTTTT | CSASDPTVSNEKLFF
TRBJ2-1 | TRBV6-2/TRBV6-3 | many | . | TGTGCCAGCAGTGTGGCAGGGGAGGGCTACAATGAGCAGTTCTTC | CASSVAGEGYNEQFF
TRBJ2-3 | TRBV5-1 | many | . | TGCGCCAGCAGCTTGTTCCGGGACTCGGGGCAGTATTTT | CASSLFRDSGQYF
TRBJ2-3 | TRBV6-2/TRBV6-3 | . | TRBD2 | TGTGCCAGCACCCGGTCCGCTAGCGGGATCACAGATACGCAGTATTTT | CASTRSASGITDTQYF
TRBJ2-5 | TRBV18 | . | . | TGTGCCAGCTCACCAGGCGCGCTCCAAGAGACCCAGTACTTC | CASSPGALQETQYF
TRBJ2-5 | TRBV30 | . | TRBD2 | TGTGCCTGGTGCGGGAGTAGTTTGGAGACCCAGTACTTC | CAWCGSSLETQYF
TRBJ2-7 | TRBV12-3/TRBV12-4 | many | TRBD2 | TGTGCCAGCAGCCCGGGACTAGCGGCCTACGAGCAGTACTTC | CASSPGLAAYEQYF
TRBJ2-3 | TRBV11-2 | few | . | TGTGCCAGCAGCTTAGTGGCGTCAAACACAGATACGCAGTATTTT | CASSLVASNTDTQYF
TRBJ1-6 | TRBV28 | few | . | TGTGCCAGCATCGGATATAATTCACCCCTCCACTTT | CASIGYNSPLHF
TRBJ2-1 | TRBV3-1 | few | TRBD1 | TGTGCCAGCACCCAGACAGGGTACAATGAGCAGTTCTTC | CASTQTGYNEQFF
TRBJ2-2 | TRBV20-1 | many | TRBD2 | TGCAGTGCTCAGGGGACTAGCGCGAACACCGGGGAGCTGTTTTTT | CSAQGTSANTGELFF
TRBJ2-6 | TRBV7-6 | few | . | TGTGCCAGCAGCCCTCGGACAGCAATTAACTCTGGGGCCAACGTCCTGACTTTC | CASSPRTAINSGANVLTF
TRBJ2-7 | TRBV3-1 | many | TRBD2 | TGTGCCAGCAGCCATAGCGGGGTCTCCCTTTACGAGCAGTACTTC | CASSHSGVSLYEQYF
TRBJ2-5 | TRBV7-2 | few | . | TGTGCCAGCAGCTTACCGTTAGCGGCCCAAGAGACCCAGTACTTC | CASSLPLAAQETQYF
TRBJ2-2 | TRBV6-1 | many | TRBD2 | TGTGCCAGCACCTACGACCAGCGGGGAGCTATCTCCGGGGAGCTGTTTTTT | CASTYDQRGAISGELFF
TRBJ1-4 | TRBV6-5 | many | TRBD1 | TGTGCCAGCAGTTACCGACAGGGGGTCGGAAAACTGTTTTTT | CASSYRQGVGKLFF
TRBJ2-1 | TRBV7-2 | . | . | TGTGCCAGCAGCCCGCCGGGCTCCTACAATGAGCAGTTCTTC | CASSPPGSYNEQFF
TRBJ2-1 | TRBV10-3 | . | TRBD1 | TGTGCCATCAGTTCGAAGGGGCAGGGGGCGAATTCGTACAATGAGCAGTTCTTC | CAISSKGQGANSYNEQFF
TRBJ2-1 | TRBV4-3 | . | TRBD1 | TGCGCCAGCAGCCAAGATACGGACAGGGGGCTGGGGAGGCGGGTCAATGAGCAGTTCTTC | CASSQDTDRGLGRRVNEQFF
TRBJ2-1 | TRBV12-3/TRBV12-4 | many | . | TGTGCCAGCAGTTTAGCGGGGGGGCCTTATGATGAGCAGTTCTTC | CASSLAGGPYDEQFF
TRBJ2-1 | TRBV3-1 | many | TRBD2 | TGTGCCAGCAGCCAAGCAGCGGGAGCCTACAATGAGCAGTTCTTC | CASSQAAGAYNEQFF
TRBJ2-7 | TRBV7-2 | . | . | TGTGCCAGCAGCGGAAGCAGACAGAACCACGAGCAGTACTTC | CASSGSRQNHEQYF
TRBJ1-2 | TRBV27 | many | TRBD1 | TGTGCCAGCAGTTTAGCTGGGACAGGGACTGGCTACACCTTC | CASSLAGTGTGYTF
TRBJ1-4 | TRBV6-2/TRBV6-3 | many | . | TGTGCCAGCACCACGGGAATCGGAGAAAAACTGTTTTTT | CASTTGIGEKLFF